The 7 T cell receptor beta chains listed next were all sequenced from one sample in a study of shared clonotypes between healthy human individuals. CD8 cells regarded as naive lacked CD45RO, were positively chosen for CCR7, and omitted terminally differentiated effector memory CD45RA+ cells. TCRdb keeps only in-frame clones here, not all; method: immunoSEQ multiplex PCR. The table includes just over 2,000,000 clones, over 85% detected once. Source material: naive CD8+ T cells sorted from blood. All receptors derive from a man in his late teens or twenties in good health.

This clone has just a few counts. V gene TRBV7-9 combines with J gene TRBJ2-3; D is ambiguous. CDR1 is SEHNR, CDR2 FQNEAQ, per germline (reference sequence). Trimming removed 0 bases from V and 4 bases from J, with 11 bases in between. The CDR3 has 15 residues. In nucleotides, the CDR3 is TGTGCCAGCAGCTTAGCAGGCGCTGGCCCAGATACGCAGTATTTT. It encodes CASSLAGAGPDTQYF.

The CDR3 reads CASSLEGGIGVAEAFF. In DNA, the CDR3 is TGTGCCAGCAGCTTAGAAGGGGGTATAGGAGTGGCTGAAGCTTTCTTT. The rearrangement uses TRBV7-9 and TRBJ1-1; weak D call: TRBD1 (6 bases). Trimming shortened V by 1 base and J by 6 bases, and 18 bases separated the two germline ends. The CDR3 loop spans 16 amino acids. Per germline, CDR1 SEHNR and CDR2 FQNEAQ (reference sequence). Using reference TRBV7-9 and TRBJ1-1 for the parts outside the CDR3, the full variable domain is DTGVSQNPRHKITKRGQNVTFRCDPISEHNRLYWYRQTLGQGPEFLTYFQNEAQLEKSRLLSDRFSAERPKGSFSTLEIQRTEQGDSAMYLCASSLEGGIGVAEAFFGQGTRLTVV.

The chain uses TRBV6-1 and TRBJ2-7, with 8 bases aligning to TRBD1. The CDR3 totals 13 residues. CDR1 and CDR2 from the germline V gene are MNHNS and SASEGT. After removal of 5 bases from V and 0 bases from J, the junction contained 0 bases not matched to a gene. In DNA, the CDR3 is TGTGCCAGCAGTACAGGGGGCTCCTACGAGCAGTACTTC. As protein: CASSTGGSYEQYF.

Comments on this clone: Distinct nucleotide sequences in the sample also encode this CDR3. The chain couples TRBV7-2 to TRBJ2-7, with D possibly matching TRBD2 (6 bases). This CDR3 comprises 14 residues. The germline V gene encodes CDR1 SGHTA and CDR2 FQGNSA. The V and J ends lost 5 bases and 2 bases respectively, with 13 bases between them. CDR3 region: CASSPRGGTYEQYF. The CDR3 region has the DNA TGTGCCAGCAGCCCCCGGGGCGGGACCTACGAGCAGTACTTC.

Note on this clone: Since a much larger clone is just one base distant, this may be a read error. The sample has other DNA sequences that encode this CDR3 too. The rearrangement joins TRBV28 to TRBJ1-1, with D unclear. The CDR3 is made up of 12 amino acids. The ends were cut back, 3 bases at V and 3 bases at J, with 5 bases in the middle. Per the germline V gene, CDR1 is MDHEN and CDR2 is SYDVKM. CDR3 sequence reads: CASSFGDTEAFF. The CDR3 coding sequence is TGTGCCAGCAGTTTTGGGGACACTGAAGCTTTCTTT.

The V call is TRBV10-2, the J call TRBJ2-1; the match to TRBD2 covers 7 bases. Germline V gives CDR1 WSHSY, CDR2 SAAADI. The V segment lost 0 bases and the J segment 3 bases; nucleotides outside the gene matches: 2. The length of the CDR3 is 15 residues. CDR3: CASSESWDYYNEQFF. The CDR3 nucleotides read TGCGCCAGCAGTGAGTCGTGGGACTACTACAATGAGCAGTTCTTC.

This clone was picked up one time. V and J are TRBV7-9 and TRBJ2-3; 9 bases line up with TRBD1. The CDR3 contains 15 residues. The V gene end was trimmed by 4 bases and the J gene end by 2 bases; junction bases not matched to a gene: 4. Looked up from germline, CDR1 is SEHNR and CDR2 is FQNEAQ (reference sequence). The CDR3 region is CASSSRDRATDTQYF. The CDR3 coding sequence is TGTGCCAGCAGCTCCCGGGACAGGGCCACAGATACGCAGTATTTT.